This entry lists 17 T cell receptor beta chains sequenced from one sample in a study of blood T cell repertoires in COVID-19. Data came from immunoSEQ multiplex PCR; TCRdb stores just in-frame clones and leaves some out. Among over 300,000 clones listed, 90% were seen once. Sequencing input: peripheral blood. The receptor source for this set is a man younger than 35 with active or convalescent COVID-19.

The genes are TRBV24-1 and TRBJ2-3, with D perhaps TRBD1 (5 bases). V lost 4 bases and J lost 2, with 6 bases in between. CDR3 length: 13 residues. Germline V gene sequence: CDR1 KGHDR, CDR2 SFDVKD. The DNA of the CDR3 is TGTGCCACCAGTGAACAGGACACAGATACGCAGTATTTT. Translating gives CATSEQDTDTQYF.

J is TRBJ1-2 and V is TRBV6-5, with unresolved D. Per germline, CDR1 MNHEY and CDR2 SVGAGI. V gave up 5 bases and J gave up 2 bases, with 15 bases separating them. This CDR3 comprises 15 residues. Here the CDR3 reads CASSPQALRNYGYTF. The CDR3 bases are TGTGCCAGCAGTCCGCAGGCTCTAAGAAACTATGGCTACACCTTC.

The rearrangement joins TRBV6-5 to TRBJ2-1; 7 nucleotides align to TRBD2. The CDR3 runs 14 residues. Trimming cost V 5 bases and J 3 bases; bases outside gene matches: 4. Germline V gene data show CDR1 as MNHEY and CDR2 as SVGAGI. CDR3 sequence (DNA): TGTGCCAGCAGTCAGACTAGCAACTACAATGAGCAGTTCTTC. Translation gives CASSQTSNYNEQFF.

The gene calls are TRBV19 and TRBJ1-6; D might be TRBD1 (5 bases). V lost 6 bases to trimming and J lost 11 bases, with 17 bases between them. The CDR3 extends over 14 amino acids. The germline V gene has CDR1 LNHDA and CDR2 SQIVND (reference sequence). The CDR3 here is CASSSVGVIAPLHF. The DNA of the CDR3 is TGTGCCAGTAGCTCTGTAGGGGTCATAGCACCCCTCCACTTT.

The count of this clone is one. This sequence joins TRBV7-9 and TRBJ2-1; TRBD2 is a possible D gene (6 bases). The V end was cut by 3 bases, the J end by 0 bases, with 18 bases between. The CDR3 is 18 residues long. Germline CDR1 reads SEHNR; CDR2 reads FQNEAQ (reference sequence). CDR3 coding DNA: TGTGCCAGCAGCTTCTCCTCCCTAGCGCAATACTCCTACAATGAGCAGTTCTTC. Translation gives CASSFSSLAQYSYNEQFF.

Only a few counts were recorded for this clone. Written as DNA, the CDR3 is TGTGCCAGCAGCCCGGTAGCGGAGTATTACAATGAGCAGTTCTTC. It translates to CASSPVAEYYNEQFF. The chain combines TRBV5-6 with TRBJ2-1; weak D call: TRBD2 (6 bases). This CDR3 is 15 amino acids long. The germline V gene encodes CDR1 SGHDT and CDR2 YYEEEE. V was clipped by 4 bases and J by 4 bases, with 15 bases between them.

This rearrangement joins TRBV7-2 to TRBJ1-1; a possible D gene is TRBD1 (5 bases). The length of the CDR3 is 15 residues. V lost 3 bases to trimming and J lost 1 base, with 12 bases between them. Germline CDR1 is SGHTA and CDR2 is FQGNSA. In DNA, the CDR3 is TGTGCCAGCAGCTTCCTAGGGGCGCGGAACACTGAAGCTTTCTTT. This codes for CASSFLGARNTEAFF. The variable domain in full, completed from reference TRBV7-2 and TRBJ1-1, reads GAGVSQSPSNKVTEKGKDVELRCDPISGHTALYWYRQSLGQGLEFLIYFQGNSAPDKSGLPSDRFSAERTGGSVSTLTIQRTQQEDSAVYLCASSFLGARNTEAFFGQGTRLTVV.

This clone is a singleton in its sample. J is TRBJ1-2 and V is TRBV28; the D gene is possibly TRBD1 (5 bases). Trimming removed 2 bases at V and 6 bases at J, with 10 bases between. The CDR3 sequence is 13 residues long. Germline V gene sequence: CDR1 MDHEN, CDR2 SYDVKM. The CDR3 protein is CASSLAAQDGYTF. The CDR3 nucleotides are TGTGCCAGCAGTTTAGCGGCACAGGATGGCTACACCTTC.

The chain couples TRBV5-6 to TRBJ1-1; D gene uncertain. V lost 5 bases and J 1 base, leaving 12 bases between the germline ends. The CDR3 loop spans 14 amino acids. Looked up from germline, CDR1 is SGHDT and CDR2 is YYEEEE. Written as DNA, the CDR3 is TGTGCCAGCAGGCTCGGGGTGCAGAACACTGAAGCTTTCTTT. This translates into CASRLGVQNTEAFF.

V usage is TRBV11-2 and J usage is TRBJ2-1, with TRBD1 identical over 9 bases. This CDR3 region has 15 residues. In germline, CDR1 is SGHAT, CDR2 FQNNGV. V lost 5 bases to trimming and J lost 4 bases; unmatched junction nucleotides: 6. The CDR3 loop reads CASSVDRGDYNEQFF. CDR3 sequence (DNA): TGTGCCAGCAGCGTGGACAGGGGAGATTACAATGAGCAGTTCTTC.

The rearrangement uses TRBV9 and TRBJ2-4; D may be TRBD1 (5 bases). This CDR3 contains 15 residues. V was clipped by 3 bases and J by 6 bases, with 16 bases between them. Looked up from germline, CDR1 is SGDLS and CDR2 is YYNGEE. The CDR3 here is CASSGSGPLGNIQYF. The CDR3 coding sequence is TGTGCCAGCAGCGGTTCAGGGCCCCTCGGAAACATTCAGTACTTC.

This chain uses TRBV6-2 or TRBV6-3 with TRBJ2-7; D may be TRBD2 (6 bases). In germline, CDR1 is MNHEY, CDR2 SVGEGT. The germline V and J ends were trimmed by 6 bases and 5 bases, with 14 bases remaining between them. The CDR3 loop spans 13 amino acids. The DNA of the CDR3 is TGTGCCAGCAGCTCCAGCGGGCTCAACGAGCAGTACTTC. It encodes CASSSSGLNEQYF.

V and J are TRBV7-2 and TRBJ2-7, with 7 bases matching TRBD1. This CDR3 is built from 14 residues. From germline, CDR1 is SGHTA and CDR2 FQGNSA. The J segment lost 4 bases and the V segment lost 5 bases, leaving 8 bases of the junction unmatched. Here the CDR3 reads CASSPRDSLYEQYF. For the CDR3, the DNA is TGTGCCAGCAGCCCTCGGGACAGCCTTTACGAGCAGTACTTC.

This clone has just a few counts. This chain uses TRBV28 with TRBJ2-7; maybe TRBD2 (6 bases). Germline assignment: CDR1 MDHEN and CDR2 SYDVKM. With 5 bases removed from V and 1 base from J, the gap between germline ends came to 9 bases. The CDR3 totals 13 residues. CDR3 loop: CASSGTVSYEQYF. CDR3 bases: TGTGCCAGCAGTGGGACTGTTTCCTACGAGCAGTACTTC.

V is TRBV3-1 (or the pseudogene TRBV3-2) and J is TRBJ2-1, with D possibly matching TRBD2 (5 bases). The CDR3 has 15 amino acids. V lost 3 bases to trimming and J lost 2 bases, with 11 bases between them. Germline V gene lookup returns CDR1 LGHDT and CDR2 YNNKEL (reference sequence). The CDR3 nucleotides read TGTGCCAGCAGCCATCACGGGATCGCCTACAATGAGCAGTTCTTC. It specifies CASSHHGIAYNEQFF.

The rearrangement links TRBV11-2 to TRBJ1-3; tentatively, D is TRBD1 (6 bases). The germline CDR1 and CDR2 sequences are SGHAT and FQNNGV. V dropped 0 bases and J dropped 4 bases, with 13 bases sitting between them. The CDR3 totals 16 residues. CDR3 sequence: CASSLDRTVRGNTIYF. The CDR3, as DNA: TGTGCCAGCAGCTTAGATAGGACAGTTAGAGGAAACACCATATATTTT.

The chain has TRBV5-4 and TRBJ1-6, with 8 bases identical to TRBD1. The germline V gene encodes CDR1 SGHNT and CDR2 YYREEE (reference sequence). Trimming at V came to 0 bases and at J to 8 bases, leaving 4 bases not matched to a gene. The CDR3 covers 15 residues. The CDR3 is CASSLVQGADSPLHF. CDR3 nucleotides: TGTGCCAGCAGCTTGGTGCAGGGGGCTGATTCACCCCTCCACTTT.